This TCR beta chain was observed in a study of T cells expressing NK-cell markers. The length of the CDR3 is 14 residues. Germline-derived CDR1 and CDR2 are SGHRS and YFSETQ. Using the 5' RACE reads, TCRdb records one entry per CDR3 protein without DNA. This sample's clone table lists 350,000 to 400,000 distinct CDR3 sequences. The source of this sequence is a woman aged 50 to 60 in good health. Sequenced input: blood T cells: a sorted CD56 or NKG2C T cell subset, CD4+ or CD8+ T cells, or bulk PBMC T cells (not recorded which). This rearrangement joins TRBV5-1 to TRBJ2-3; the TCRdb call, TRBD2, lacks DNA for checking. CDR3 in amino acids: CASSSTSGSDTQYF.